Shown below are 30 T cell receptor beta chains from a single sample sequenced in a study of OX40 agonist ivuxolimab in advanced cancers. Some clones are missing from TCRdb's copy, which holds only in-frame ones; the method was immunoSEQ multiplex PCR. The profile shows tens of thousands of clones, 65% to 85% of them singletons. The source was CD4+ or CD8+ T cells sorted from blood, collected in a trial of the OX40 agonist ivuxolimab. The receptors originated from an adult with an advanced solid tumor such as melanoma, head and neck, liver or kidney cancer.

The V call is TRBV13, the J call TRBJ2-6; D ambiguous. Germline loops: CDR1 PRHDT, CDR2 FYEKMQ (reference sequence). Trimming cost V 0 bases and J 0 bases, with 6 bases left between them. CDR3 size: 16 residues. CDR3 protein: CASSLGRISGANVLTF. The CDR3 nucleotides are TGTGCCAGCAGCTTAGGACGGATCTCTGGGGCCAACGTCCTGACTTTC.

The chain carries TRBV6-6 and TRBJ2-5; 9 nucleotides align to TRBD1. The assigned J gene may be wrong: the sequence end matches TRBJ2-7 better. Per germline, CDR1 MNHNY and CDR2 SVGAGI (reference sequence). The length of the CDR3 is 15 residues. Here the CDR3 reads CASSYPGTGKFEQYF. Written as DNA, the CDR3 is TGTGCCAGCAGTTACCCCGGGACAGGGAAGTTCGAGCAGTACTTC.

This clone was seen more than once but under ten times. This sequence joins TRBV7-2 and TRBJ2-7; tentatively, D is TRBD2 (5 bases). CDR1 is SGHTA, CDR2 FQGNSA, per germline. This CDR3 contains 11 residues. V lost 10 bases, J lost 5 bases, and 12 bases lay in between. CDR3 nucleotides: TGTGCCACCTCATTGCGGGACGAGCAGTACTTC. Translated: CATSLRDEQYF.

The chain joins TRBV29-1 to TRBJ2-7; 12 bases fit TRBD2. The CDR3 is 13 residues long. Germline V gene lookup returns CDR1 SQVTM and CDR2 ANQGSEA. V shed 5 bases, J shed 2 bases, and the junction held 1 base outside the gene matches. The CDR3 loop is CSVRLAGAYEQYF. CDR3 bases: TGCAGCGTTCGACTAGCGGGGGCCTACGAGCAGTACTTC.

DNA of the CDR3: TGTGCCAGCAGTTTATCGGCCTTGGGGAACACTGAAGCTTTCTTT. This translates into CASSLSALGNTEAFF. The gene calls are TRBV27 and TRBJ1-1, with D hard to call. The CDR3 spans 15 residues. The germline V and J ends were trimmed by 0 bases and 1 base, with 9 bases remaining between them. Germline V gene data show CDR1 as MNHEY and CDR2 as SMNVEV (reference sequence).

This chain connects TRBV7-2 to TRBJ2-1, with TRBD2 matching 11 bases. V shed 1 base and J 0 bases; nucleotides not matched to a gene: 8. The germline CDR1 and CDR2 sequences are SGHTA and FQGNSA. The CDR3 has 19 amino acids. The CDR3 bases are TGTGCCAGCAGCTTAGGAAGGGGGACTAGCGGCTTCTCCTACAATGAGCAGTTCTTC. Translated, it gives CASSLGRGTSGFSYNEQFF.

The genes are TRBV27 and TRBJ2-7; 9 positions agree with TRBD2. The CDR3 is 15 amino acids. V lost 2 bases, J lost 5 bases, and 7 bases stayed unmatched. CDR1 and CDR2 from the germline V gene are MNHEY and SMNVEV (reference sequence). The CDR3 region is CASSLQGTSWHEQYF. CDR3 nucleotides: TGTGCCAGCAGTTTACAGGGGACTAGCTGGCACGAGCAGTACTTC.

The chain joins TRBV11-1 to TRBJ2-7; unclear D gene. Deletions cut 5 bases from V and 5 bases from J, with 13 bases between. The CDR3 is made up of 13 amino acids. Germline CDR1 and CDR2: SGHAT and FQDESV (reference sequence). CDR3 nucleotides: TGTGCCAGCAGCCCGGACGGTATCAACGAGCAGTACTTC. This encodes CASSPDGINEQYF.

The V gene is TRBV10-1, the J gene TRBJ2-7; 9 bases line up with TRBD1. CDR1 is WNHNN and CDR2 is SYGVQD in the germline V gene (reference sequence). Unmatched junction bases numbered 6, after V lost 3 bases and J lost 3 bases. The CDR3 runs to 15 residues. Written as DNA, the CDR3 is TGCGCCAGCAGTGATTCGGGACAGGGCCTCTACGAGCAGTACTTC. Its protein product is CASSDSGQGLYEQYF.

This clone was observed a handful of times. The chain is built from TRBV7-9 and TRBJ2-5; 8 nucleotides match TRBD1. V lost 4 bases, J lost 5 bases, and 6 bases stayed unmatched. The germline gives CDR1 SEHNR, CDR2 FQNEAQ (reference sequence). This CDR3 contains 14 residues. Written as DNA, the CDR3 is TGTGCCAGCAGCTCATACAGGGGGAGGGAGACCCAGTACTTC. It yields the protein CASSSYRGRETQYF.

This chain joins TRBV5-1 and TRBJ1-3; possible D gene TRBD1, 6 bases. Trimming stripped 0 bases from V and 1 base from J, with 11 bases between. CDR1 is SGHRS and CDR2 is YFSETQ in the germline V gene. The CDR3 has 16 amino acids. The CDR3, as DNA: TGCGCCAGCAGCTTGGCAGGACAGCTATCTGGAAACACCATATATTTT. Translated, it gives CASSLAGQLSGNTIYF.

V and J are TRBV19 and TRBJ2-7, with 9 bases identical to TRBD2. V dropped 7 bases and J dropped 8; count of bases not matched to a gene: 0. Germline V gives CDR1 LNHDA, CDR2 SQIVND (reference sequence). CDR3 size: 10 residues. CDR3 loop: CASTSGKQYF. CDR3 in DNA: TGTGCCAGTACTAGCGGGAAGCAGTACTTC.

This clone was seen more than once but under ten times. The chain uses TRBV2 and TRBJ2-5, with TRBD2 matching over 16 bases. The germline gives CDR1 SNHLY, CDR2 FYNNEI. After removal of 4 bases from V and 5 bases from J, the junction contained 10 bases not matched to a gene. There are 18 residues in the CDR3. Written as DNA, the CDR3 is TGTGCCAGCAGTGCTGAAAGGGGACTAGCGGGAGGGCTGGAGACCCAGTACTTC. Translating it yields CASSAERGLAGGLETQYF.

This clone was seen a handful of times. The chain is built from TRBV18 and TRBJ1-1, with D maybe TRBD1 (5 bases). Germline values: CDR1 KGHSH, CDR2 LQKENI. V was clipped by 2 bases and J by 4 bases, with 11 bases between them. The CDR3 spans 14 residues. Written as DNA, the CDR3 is TGTGCCAGCTCACCAGAGGGGATGGCCACTGAAGCTTTCTTT. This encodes CASSPEGMATEAFF.

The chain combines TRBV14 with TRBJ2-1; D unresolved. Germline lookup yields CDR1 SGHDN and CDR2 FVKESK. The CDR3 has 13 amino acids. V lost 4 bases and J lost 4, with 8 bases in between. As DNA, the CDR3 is TGTGCCAGCAGCCCTACGCAGTACAATGAGCAGTTCTTC. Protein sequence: CASSPTQYNEQFF.

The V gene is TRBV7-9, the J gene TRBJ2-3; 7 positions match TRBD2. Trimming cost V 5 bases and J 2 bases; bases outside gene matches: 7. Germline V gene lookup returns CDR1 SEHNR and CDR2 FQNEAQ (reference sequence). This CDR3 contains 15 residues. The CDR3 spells CASSDIAGVTDTQYF. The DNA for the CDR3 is TGTGCCAGCAGCGATATAGCGGGCGTCACAGATACGCAGTATTTT.

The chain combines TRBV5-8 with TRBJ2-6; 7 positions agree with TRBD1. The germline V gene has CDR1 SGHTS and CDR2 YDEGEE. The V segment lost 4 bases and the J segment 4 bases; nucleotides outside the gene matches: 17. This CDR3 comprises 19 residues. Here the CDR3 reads CASSPRKTGVLSGANVLTF. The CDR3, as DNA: TGTGCCAGCAGCCCCCGGAAAACAGGGGTTCTCTCGGGGGCCAACGTCCTGACTTTC.

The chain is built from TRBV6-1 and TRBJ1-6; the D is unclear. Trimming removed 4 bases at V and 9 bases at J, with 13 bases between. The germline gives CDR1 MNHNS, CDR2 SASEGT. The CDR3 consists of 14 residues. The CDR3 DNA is TGTGCCAGCAGTGCCGAGGATTTAAGTTCACCCCTCCACTTT. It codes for CASSAEDLSSPLHF.

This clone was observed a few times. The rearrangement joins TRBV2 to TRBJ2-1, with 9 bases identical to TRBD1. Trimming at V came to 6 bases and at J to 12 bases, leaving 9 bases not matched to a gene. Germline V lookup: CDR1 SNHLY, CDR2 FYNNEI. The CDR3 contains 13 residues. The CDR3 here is CASRLYTGGMQFF. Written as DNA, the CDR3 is TGTGCCAGCAGACTCTACACAGGGGGCATGCAGTTCTTC. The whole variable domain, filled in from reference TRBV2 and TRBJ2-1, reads EPEVTQTPSHQVTQMGQEVILRCVPISNHLYFYWYRQILGQKVEFLVSFYNNEISEKSEIFDDQFSVERPDGSNFTLKIRSTKLEDSAMYFCASRLYTGGMQFFGPGTRLTVL.

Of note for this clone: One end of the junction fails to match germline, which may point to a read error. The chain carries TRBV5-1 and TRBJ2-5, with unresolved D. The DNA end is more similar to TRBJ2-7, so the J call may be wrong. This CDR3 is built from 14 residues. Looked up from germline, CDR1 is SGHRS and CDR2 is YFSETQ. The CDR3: CASSLLRDSSEQYF. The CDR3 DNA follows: TGCGCCAGCAGCTTGCTTAGGGATTCCTCCGAGCAGTACTTC.

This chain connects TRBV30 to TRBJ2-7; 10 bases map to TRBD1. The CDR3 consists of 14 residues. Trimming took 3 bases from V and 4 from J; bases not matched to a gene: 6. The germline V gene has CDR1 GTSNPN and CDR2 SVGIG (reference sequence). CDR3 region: CAWSATGGSYEQYF. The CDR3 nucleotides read TGTGCCTGGAGCGCGACAGGGGGCAGTTACGAGCAGTACTTC.

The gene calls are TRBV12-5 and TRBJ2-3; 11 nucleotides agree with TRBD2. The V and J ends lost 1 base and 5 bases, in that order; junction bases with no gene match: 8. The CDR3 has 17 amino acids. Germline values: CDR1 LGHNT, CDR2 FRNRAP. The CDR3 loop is CASGLGWASGRKDTQYF. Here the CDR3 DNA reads TGTGCTAGTGGTTTGGGGTGGGCTAGCGGGAGGAAAGATACGCAGTATTTT.

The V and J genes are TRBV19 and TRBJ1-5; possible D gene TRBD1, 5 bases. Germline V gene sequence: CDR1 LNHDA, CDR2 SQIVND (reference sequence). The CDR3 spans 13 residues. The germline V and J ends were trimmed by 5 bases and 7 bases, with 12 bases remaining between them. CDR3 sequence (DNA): TGTGCCAGTAGTGGGGGGGTCAGGCAGCCCCAGCATTTT. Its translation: CASSGGVRQPQHF.

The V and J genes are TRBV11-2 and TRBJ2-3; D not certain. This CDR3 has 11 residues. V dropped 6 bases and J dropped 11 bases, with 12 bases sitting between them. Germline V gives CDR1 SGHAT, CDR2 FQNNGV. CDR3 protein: CASSRARMQYF. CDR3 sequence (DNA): TGTGCCAGCAGTAGGGCGCGGATGCAGTATTTT.

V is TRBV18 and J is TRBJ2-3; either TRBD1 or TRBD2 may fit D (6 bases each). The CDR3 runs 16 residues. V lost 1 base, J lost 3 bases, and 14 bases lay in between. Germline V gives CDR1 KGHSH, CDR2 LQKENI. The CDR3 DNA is TGTGCCAGCTCACCACAGATGACTAGGGGGACAGATACGCAGTATTTT. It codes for CASSPQMTRGTDTQYF.

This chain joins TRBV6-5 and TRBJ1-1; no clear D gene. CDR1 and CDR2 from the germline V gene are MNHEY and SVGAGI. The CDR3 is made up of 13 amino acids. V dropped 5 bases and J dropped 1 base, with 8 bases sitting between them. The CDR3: CASSPNRNTEAFF. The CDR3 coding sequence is TGTGCCAGCAGTCCCAACAGGAACACTGAAGCTTTCTTT.

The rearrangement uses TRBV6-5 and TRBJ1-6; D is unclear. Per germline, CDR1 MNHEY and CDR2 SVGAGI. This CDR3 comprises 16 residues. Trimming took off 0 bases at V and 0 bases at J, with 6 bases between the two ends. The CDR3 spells CASSYSAASYNSPLHF. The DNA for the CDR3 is TGTGCCAGCAGTTACTCAGCAGCCTCCTATAATTCACCCCTCCACTTT.

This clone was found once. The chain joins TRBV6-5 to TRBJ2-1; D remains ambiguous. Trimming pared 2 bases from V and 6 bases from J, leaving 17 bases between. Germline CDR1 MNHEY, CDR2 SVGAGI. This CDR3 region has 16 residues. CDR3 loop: CASSYVYRSSSNEQFF. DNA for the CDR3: TGTGCCAGCAGTTACGTTTACAGATCCTCTAGCAATGAGCAGTTCTTC.

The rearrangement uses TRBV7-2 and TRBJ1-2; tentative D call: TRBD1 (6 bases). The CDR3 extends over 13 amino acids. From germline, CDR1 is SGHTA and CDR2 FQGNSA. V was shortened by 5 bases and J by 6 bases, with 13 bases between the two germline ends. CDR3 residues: CASSRTGLDGYTF. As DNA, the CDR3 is TGTGCCAGCAGCCGTACAGGGTTGGATGGCTACACCTTC. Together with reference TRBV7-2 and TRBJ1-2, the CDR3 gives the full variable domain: GAGVSQSPSNKVTEKGKDVELRCDPISGHTALYWYRQSLGQGLEFLIYFQGNSAPDKSGLPSDRFSAERTGGSVSTLTIQRTQQEDSAVYLCASSRTGLDGYTFGSGTRLTVV.

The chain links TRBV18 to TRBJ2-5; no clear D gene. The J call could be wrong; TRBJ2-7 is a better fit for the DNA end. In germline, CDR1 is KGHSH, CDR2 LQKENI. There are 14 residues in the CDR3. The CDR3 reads CASSPPQTSYEQYF. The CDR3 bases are TGTGCCAGCTCACCACCACAGACCTCCTACGAGCAGTACTTC.